Reported below is one TCR beta chain. The sample is drawn from a study of blood T cell repertoires in COVID-19. Study information: The analysed material was cDNA or gDNA that came from T cells, B-cell-depleted T cells, or PBMCs.

Profiled with immunoSEQ multiplex PCR; TCRdb holds only in-frame clones, not every one. The sample has 320,000 or so clones, about 85% seen once; the top ten hold over 1.5%. Everyone who took part was roughly 18 to 89 years old, and they came from some 23 US areas. Exposed enrollees encountered a COVID-19 case at some point within 2 weeks before study entry. The V gene's germline CDR1 is SGHTS and CDR2 YDEGEE. Unmatched junction bases numbered 6, after V lost 0 bases and J lost 0 bases. This CDR3 is 17 amino acids long. The TCR was taken from a woman aged 25 to 45 who had been exposed to COVID-19. V is TRBV5-8 and J is TRBJ2-3; TRBD2 agrees at 8 bases. Material: PBMCs or T cells enriched from blood (not recorded which). The CDR3 coding sequence is TGTGCCAGCAGCTTGGCTTCCGGGGGGGTAAGCACAGATACGCAGTATTTT. Translating gives CASSLASGGVSTDTQYF. The full variable domain, in which reference TRBV5-8 and TRBJ2-3 provide the parts outside the CDR3, is EAGVTQSPTHLIKTRGQQATLRCSPISGHTSVYWYQQALGLGLQFLLWYDEGEERNRGNFPPRFSGRQFPNYSSELNVNALELEDSALYLCASSLASGGVSTDTQYFGPGTRLTVL.